These 7 T cell receptor beta chains came from one sample sequenced in a study of human T cells and chemical hapten exposure. Time point of the sample: patch test 2, 6 weeks after DPC sensitization. The treatment was: therapeutic diphenylcyclopropenone sensitization with weekly scalp DPC. TCRdb ran MiXCR on the RACE reads and lists one entry per CDR3 protein. The repertoire holds 330,000 or so distinct CDR3 sequences, with about 6% as singletons. This specimen was whole blood, taken in connection with sensitization to the hapten diphenylcyclopropenone (DPC). The receptors were sampled from a woman under 30 with alopecia areata. Some clones in this sample may be carry-over from other donors' samples.

This clonotype was seen many times. The rearrangement joins TRBV28 to TRBJ1-3; TRBD1 might be the D (5 bases). Trimming left V 9 bases short and J 4 bases short, with 22 bases between. This CDR3 is built from 16 residues. Germline CDR1 is MDHEN and CDR2 is SYDVKM. The CDR3: CASTTRAGPRGNTIYF. The DNA of the CDR3 is TGTGCCAGTACCACACGGGCGGGGCCGAGGGGAAACACCATATATTTT.

This clonotype showed up many times. The chain couples TRBV3-1 to TRBJ1-1, with no clear D. V was trimmed by 1 base and J by 1 base, leaving 10 bases between them. Germline CDR1 is LGHDT and CDR2 is YNNKEL (reference sequence). This CDR3 comprises 15 residues. CDR3 amino acids: CASSQGGSGNTEAFF. CDR3 in DNA: TGTGCCAGCAGCCAAGGCGGGTCGGGGAACACTGAAGCTTTCTTT. Looking up the rest from reference TRBV3-1 and TRBJ1-1 gives the full variable domain: DTAVSQTPKYLVTQMGNDKSIKCEQNLGHDTMYWYKQDSKKFLKIMFSYNNKELIINETVPNRFSPKSPDKAHLNLHINSLELGDSAVYFCASSQGGSGNTEAFFGQGTRLTVV.

This clonotype was detected many times. This chain uses TRBV7-8 with TRBJ1-1, with D tentatively TRBD1 (6 bases). Deletions cut 1 base from V and 0 bases from J, with 9 bases between. This CDR3 comprises 15 residues. Germline lookup yields CDR1 SGHVS and CDR2 FQNEAQ. As DNA, the CDR3 is TGTGCCAGCAGCTTAGTAGACAGGTTGAACACTGAAGCTTTCTTT. This sequence encodes CASSLVDRLNTEAFF. Complete variable domain (other parts from reference TRBV7-8 and TRBJ1-1): GAGVSQSPRYKVAKRGQDVALRCDPISGHVSLFWYQQALGQGPEFLTYFQNEAQLDKSGLPSDRFFAERPEGSVSTLKIQRTQQEDSAVYLCASSLVDRLNTEAFFGQGTRLTVV.

This clonotype was observed a few times. The chain uses TRBV6-5 and TRBJ2-1; the D gene is possibly TRBD2 (6 bases). The ends were cut back, 5 bases at V and 6 bases at J, with 14 bases in the middle. The CDR3 is 14 amino acids. Germline CDR1 reads MNHEY; CDR2 reads SVGAGI. CDR3 protein: CASSPGGWRNEQFF. The CDR3 coding sequence is TGTGCCAGCAGTCCCGGGGGTTGGCGCAATGAGCAGTTCTTC.

The DNA of the CDR3 is TGCAGTGCTAGAGGGGACAGGGGGTCCTACGAGCAGTACTTC. The encoded protein is CSARGDRGSYEQYF. The rearrangement links TRBV20-1 to TRBJ2-7, with 11 bases fitting TRBD1. Trimming took 1 base from V and 1 from J; bases not matched to a gene: 0. The CDR3 sequence is 14 residues long. Germline CDR1 reads DFQATT; CDR2 reads SNEGSKA (reference sequence).

This clonotype turned up a few times. The V gene is TRBV6-2 or TRBV6-3, the J gene TRBJ2-3, with D perhaps being TRBD1 or TRBD2 (5 bases each). V lost 1 base and J 0 bases, leaving 11 bases between the germline ends. From germline, CDR1 is MNHEY and CDR2 SVGEGT. There are 16 residues in the CDR3. CDR3 loop: CASSYYRGPSTDTQYF. The CDR3 coding sequence is TGTGCCAGCAGTTACTACCGGGGCCCTAGCACAGATACGCAGTATTTT.

This clonotype was detected ten times or more. The rearrangement uses TRBV5-6 and TRBJ1-1, with unresolved D. The V and J ends lost 7 bases and 3 bases respectively, with 13 bases between them. Germline V gene data show CDR1 as SGHDT and CDR2 as YYEEEE. The CDR3 is 13 residues long. CDR3 sequence reads: CASGWGDHTEAFF. CDR3 sequence (DNA): TGTGCCAGCGGATGGGGAGATCACACTGAAGCTTTCTTT.